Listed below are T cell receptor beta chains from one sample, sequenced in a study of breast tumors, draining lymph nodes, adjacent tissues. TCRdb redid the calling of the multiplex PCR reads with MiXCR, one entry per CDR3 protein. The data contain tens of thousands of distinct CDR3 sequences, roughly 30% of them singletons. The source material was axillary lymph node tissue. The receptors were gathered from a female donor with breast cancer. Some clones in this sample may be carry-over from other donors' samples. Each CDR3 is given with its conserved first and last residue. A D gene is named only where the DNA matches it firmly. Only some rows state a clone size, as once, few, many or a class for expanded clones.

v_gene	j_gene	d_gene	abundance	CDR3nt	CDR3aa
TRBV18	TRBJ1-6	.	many	TGTGCCAGCTCACCTGGACAGCCGAATAATTCACCCCTCCACTTT	CASSPGQPNNSPLHF
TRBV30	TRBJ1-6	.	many	TGTGCCTGGAGTGACAACAATTCACCCCTCCACTTT	CAWSDNNSPLHF
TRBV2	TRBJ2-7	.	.	TGTGCCAGCAGATTCGGGAGCTCCTACGAGCAGTACTTC	CASRFGSSYEQYF
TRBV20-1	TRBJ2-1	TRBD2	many	TGCAGTGCAAGGACTAGCGCCTACAATGAGCAGTTCTTC	CSARTSAYNEQFF
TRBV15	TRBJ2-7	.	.	TGTGCCACCAGCAGCTTTGTAAGCCTGGGCGAGCAGTACTTC	CATSSFVSLGEQYF
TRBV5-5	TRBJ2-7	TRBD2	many	TGTGCCAGCAGGGGGACTAGCGGGAGAACCTACGAGCAGTACTTC	CASRGTSGRTYEQYF
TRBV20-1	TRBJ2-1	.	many	TGCAGTGCTAAAGGGAAGAGACACTATGAGCAGTTCTTC	CSAKGKRHYEQFF
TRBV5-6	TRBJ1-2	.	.	TGTGCCAGCAGCTGGGGTTGGGGGTACGGTGATGGCTACACCTTC	CASSWGWGYGDGYTF
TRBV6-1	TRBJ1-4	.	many	TGTGCCAGCGGTAGGAGCCCTAATGAAAAACTGTTTTTT	CASGRSPNEKLFF
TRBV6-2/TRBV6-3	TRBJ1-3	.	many	TGTGCCAGCAGTAGCGGACGCTCTGGAAACACCATATATTTT	CASSSGRSGNTIYF
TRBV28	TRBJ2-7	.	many	TGTGCCAGCAGTTCCCCCGGGACGACATCCTACGAGCAGTACTTC	CASSSPGTTSYEQYF
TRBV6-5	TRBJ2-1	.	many	TGTGCCAGCAGCCCAGACTACAATGAGCAGTTCTTC	CASSPDYNEQFF
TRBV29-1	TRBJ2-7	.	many	TGCAGCGTTGAAGTTTTAATGGACACACACTACGAGCAGTACTTC	CSVEVLMDTHYEQYF
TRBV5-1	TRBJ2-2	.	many	TGCGCCAGCAGCTTGGCCCCCGGGAGCGGGAACACCGGGGAGCTGTTTTTT	CASSLAPGSGNTGELFF
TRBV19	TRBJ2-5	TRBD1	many	TGTGCCAGTAGTTCAAAGGACAGGTTCTCCCAATATGTGACCCAGTACTTC	CASSSKDRFSQYVTQYF
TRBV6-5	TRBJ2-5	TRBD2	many	TGTGCCAGCAGTTACTCTCCTAGCGGGCTTGAGACCCAGTACTTC	CASSYSPSGLETQYF
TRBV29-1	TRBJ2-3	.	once	TGCAGCGCCCGGTTGGATACGCAGTATTTT	CSARLDTQYF
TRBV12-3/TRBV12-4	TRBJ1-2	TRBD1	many	TGTGCCAGCAGTCCGACAGGGGCGCGAGGACCTAACTATGGCTACACCTTC	CASSPTGARGPNYGYTF
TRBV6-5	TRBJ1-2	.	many	TGTGCCAGCAGCCGAGACAGGCCTAACTATGGCTACACCTTC	CASSRDRPNYGYTF
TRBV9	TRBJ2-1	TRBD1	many	TGTGCCAGCAGCGCCCCCGGGACAGGTAACAGCAATGAGCAGTTCTTC	CASSAPGTGNSNEQFF
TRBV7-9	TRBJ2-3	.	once	TGTGCCAGCAGTTCAAGCTCCTACAATGAGCAGTATTTT	CASSSSSYNEQYF
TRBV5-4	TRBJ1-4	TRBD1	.	TGCGCCAGCAGCCTGACAGGGGGAGGTGAAAAACTGTCTTTT	CASSLTGGGEKLSF
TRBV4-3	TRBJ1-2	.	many	TGCGCCAGCAGCCAAGATCTACAGTATGGCTACACCTTC	CASSQDLQYGYTF
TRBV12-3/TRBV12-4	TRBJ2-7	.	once	TGTGCCAGCAGTTCTATAGTGGGCGAGCAGTACTTC	CASSSIVGEQYF
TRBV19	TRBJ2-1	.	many	TGTGCCACCAAAACGCCGGCAGGGGCGCGCGGGAATGAGCAGTTCTTC	CATKTPAGARGNEQFF
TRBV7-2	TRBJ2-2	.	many	TGTGCCAGCAGCTTAGGGCCGGGCGCTAACACCGGGGAGCTGTTTTTT	CASSLGPGANTGELFF